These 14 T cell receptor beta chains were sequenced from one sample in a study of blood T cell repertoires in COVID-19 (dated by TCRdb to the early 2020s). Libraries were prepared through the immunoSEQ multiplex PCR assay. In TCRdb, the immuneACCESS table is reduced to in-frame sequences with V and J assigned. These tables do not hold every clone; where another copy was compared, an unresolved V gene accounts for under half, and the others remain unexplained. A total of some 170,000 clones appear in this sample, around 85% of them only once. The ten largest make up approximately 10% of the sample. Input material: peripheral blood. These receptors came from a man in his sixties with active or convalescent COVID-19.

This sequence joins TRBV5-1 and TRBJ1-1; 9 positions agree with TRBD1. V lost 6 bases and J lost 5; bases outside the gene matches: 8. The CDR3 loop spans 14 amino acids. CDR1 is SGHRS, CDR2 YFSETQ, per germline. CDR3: CASNTGGADTEAFF. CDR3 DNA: TGCGCCAGCAATACAGGGGGCGCGGATACTGAAGCTTTCTTT.

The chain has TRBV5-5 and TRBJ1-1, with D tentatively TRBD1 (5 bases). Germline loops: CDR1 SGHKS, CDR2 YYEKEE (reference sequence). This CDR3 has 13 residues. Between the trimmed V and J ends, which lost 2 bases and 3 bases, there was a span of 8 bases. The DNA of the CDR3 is TGTGCCAGCAGCTTCCTAGGGGACACTGAAGCTTTCTTT. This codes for CASSFLGDTEAFF.

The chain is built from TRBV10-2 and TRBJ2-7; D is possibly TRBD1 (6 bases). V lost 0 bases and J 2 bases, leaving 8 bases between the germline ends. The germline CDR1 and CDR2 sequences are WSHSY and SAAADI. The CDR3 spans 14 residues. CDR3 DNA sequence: TGCGCCAGCAGTGAGTCCCGGGACACCTACGAGCAGTACTTC. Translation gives CASSESRDTYEQYF.

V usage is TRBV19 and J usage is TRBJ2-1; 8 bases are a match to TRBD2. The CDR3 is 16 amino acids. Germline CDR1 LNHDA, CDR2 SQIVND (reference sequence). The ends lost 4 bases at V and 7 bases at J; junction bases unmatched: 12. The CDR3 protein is CASSTTGTRTRNEQFF. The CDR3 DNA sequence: TGTGCCAGTAGTACGACCGGGACTAGGACCCGGAATGAGCAGTTCTTC.

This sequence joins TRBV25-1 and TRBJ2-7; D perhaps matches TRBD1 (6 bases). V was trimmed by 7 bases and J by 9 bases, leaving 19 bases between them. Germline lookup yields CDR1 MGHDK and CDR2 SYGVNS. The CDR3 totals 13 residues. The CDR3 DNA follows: TGTGCCAGCAAGAGGGACAATATCAAGGGGCAGTACTTC. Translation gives CASKRDNIKGQYF.

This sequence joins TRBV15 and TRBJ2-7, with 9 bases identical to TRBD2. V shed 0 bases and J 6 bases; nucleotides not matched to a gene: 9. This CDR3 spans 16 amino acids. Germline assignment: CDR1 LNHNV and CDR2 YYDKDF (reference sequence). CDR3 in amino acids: CATSRDERGVPSEQYF. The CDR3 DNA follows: TGTGCCACCAGCAGAGACGAGCGGGGGGTGCCCAGCGAGCAGTACTTC.

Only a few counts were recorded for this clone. CDR3: CASTPNRGVNYGYTF. For the CDR3, the DNA is TGTGCCAGCACCCCCAACCGGGGGGTGAACTATGGCTACACCTTC. The rearrangement links TRBV6-5 to TRBJ1-2, with D perhaps matching TRBD1 (5 bases). V lost 7 bases and J 2 bases, leaving 17 bases between the germline ends. Germline CDR1 reads MNHEY; CDR2 reads SVGAGI. This CDR3 has 15 amino acids.

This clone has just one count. CDR3 residues: CASSPVPSYGYTF. CDR3 nucleotide sequence: TGTGCCAGCAGCCCGGTCCCTAGCTATGGCTACACCTTC. This rearrangement joins TRBV7-7 to TRBJ1-2; D gene ambiguous. V was pared by 5 bases and J by 4 bases, with 11 bases between. The germline V gene encodes CDR1 SSHAT and CDR2 FNYEAQ (reference sequence). CDR3 size: 13 residues.

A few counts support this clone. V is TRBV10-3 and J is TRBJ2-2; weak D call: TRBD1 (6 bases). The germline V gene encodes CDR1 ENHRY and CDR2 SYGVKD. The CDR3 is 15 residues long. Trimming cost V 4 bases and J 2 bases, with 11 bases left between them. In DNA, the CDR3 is TGTGCCATCAGTGTTAACAGGGTAAACACCGGGGAGCTGTTTTTT. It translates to CAISVNRVNTGELFF.

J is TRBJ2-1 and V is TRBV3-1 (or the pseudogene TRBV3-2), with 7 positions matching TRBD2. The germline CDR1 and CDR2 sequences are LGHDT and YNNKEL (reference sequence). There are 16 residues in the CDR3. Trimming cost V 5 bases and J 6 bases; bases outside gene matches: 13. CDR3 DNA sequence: TGTGCCAGCAGCGTCGCGGGCGCGGGAGTCCGCAATGAGCAGTTCTTC. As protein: CASSVAGAGVRNEQFF.

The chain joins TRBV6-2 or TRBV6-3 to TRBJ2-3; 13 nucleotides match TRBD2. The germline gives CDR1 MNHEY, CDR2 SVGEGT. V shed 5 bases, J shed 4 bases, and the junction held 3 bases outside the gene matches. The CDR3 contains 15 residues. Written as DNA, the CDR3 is TGTGCCAGCAGTCTACTAGCGGGGGGGCCAGATACGCAGTATTTT. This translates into CASSLLAGGPDTQYF.

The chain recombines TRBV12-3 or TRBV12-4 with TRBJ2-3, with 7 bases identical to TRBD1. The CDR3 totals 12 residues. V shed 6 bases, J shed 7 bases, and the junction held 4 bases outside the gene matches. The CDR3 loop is CASSWGQYTQYF. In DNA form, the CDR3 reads TGTGCCAGCAGCTGGGGACAGTATACGCAGTATTTT.

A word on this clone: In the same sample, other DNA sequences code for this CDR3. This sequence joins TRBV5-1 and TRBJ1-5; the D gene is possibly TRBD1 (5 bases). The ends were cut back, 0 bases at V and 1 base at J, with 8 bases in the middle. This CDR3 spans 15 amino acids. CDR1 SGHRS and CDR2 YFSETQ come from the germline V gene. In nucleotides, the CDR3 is TGCGCCAGCAGCTTGGTTCCAGGGAGCAATCAGCCCCAGCATTTT. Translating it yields CASSLVPGSNQPQHF.

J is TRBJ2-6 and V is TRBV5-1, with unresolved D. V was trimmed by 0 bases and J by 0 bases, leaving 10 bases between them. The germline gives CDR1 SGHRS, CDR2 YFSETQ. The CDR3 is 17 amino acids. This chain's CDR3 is CASSLDSRTSGANVLTF. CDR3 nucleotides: TGCGCCAGCAGCTTGGACAGTCGTACCTCTGGGGCCAACGTCCTGACTTTC.